The T cell receptor beta chain described here comes from a study of response to subunit inactivated influenza vaccine (dated by TCRdb to 2016 to 2019). With regard to the full study: Deep quantitative T cell receptor repertoire profiling was used in the study to track responses to a trivalent subunit inactivated influenza vaccine. Results the study describes overall, beyond this receptor: It was suggested by the authors that each seasonal influenza vaccination may recruit only a limited number of new T cells.

At least ten counts were recorded for this clonotype. The antigen it recognizes is unknown. No much larger clone is present one base from it, and per-base qualities are unavailable. V loses 6 bases, J loses 6 bases, and the germline ends lie 23 bases apart. From its cysteine to its phenylalanine, the CDR3 spans 16 amino acids. Only CDR3 DNA is held: 48 bases, read in frame from base 1. The germline V gene yields MGHRA for CDR1 and YSYEKL for CDR2. Libraries were constructed by RT-PCR. The listed sequencing device is Illumina HiSeq 2500. TCRdb passed the public sequencing reads through fastp at Q25 and MiXCR, retaining productive beta sequences. Each CDR3 protein appears once, grouped with its most common genes and DNA. Here the sample has about 300,000 distinct CDR3 sequences; 20% to 25% occur a single time. Over 9% of the sample is taken by the ten largest.

This TCR was recovered from a man aged 50 to 75 who received an inactivated influenza vaccine. Donor details come from another sample of the same person, matched by shared clones. Rearrangement joined TRBV4-1 to TRBJ1-1; tentative D gene TRBD1, with 5 bases matching. The material was PBMCs from blood, obtained roughly 20 months after vaccination. The sequence in DNA is TGCGCCAGCAGTTTTTCACTGGGACCTCTAAGCCCTGAAGCTTTCTTT. Translation gives CASSFSLGPLSPEAFF.